Each of the 10 T cell receptor beta chains below was sequenced from the same sample in a study of post-analysis software for immune sequencing data. Sequencing libraries made from TCR beta cDNA carried unique molecular identifiers. MiXCR, applied by TCRdb to the PCR reads, yields one record per CDR3 protein. The table lists about 430,000 distinct CDR3 sequences, 30% to 45% of them singletons. Their cognate antigens are unknown. Whole-study findings and limits: In patients, four to six TRBV segments were more frequent than in controls, with TRBV5-6, TRBV5-1 and TRBV20-1 among them.

The specimen sequenced was blood. All receptors come from a girl aged 2-15 years with multiple sclerosis.

This clonotype was counted a single time. V is TRBV7-9 and J is TRBJ2-3; D is possibly TRBD1 (6 bases). Trimming removed 7 bases from V and 2 bases from J, with 13 bases in between. The CDR3 spans 14 residues. Germline CDR1 reads SEHNR; CDR2 reads FQNEAQ (reference sequence). CDR3 protein: CASNRDIITDTQYF. CDR3 sequence (DNA): TGTGCCAGCAACCGGGACATTATCACAGATACGCAGTATTTT.

This clonotype was recorded only once. This chain uses TRBV28 with TRBJ1-5; D ambiguous. V was shortened by 1 base and J by 0 bases, with 10 bases between the two germline ends. Germline loops: CDR1 MDHEN, CDR2 SYDVKM. This CDR3 region has 16 residues. CDR3 sequence reads: CASSLYKDHSNQPQHF. For the CDR3, the DNA is TGTGCCAGCAGTTTATATAAGGACCATAGCAATCAGCCCCAGCATTTT. The full variable domain, its missing parts supplied by reference TRBV28 and TRBJ1-5, is DVKVTQSSRYLVKRTGEKVFLECVQDMDHENMFWYRQDPGLGLRLIYFSYDVKMKEKGDIPEGYSVSREKKERFSLILESASTNQTSMYLCASSLYKDHSNQPQHFGDGTRLSIL.

The V call is TRBV7-6, the J call TRBJ2-1; 7 nucleotides align to TRBD2. The CDR3 runs 15 residues. Germline CDR1 is SGHVS and CDR2 is FNYEAQ. V dropped 6 bases and J dropped 2; count of bases not matched to a gene: 7. CDR3 residues: CASRLGREAYNEQFF. The CDR3 DNA reads TGTGCCAGCAGACTAGGGAGGGAAGCCTACAATGAGCAGTTCTTC.

The table lists this clonotype with many counts. The chain recombines TRBV29-1 with TRBJ2-5, with 11 positions matching TRBD2. This CDR3 is built from 14 residues. With 4 bases clipped from V and 4 bases from J, the junction kept 5 bases outside the gene matches. Per germline, CDR1 SQVTM and CDR2 ANQGSEA. The CDR3 is CSVGLAGIVETQYF. The CDR3 region has the DNA TGCAGCGTTGGACTAGCGGGAATTGTAGAGACCCAGTACTTC.

Ten or more counts support this clonotype. The germline gene is not matched at one end of the junction; a read error may be the cause. The chain combines TRBV5-1 with TRBJ2-5; 7 bases align to TRBD1. The CDR3 spans 14 residues. The V gene's germline CDR1 is SGHRS and CDR2 YFSETQ. CDR3: CASSLAGGQETQYF. CDR3 DNA: TGTGCCAGCAGTTTGGCAGGGGGCCAAGAGACCCAGTACTTC.

This clonotype was detected only a few times. The J gene is TRBJ2-3, the V gene TRBV29-1; perhaps TRBD1 as D (5 bases). Germline-derived CDR1 and CDR2 are SQVTM and ANQGSEA. Trimming cost V 3 bases and J 3 bases, with 10 bases left between them. This CDR3 has 13 amino acids. This chain's CDR3 is CSVDRGGTDTQYF. CDR3 sequence (DNA): TGCAGCGTTGATAGGGGCGGAACAGATACGCAGTATTTT.

The rearrangement joins TRBV5-1 to TRBJ2-3, with no clear D. Germline assignment: CDR1 SGHRS and CDR2 YFSETQ. The CDR3 consists of 13 residues. Deletions cut 0 bases from V and 3 bases from J, with 5 bases between. The CDR3 region has the DNA TGCGCCAGCAGCTTGGAGAAAACAGATACGCAGTATTTT. It yields the protein CASSLEKTDTQYF.

This clonotype was counted a few times. The chain recombines TRBV6-5 with TRBJ1-1; no clear D. Trimming took off 5 bases at V and 4 bases at J, with 11 bases between the two ends. The germline V gene has CDR1 MNHEY and CDR2 SVGAGI. The CDR3 is 13 residues long. CDR3 amino acids: CASSVHDRTEAFF. The CDR3 nucleotides read TGTGCCAGCAGTGTCCATGACCGCACTGAAGCTTTCTTT.

This clonotype was observed a handful of times. This chain uses TRBV10-3 with TRBJ1-2; 7 positions agree with TRBD1. V shed 1 base, J shed 4 bases, and the junction held 0 bases outside the gene matches. Germline CDR1 is ENHRY and CDR2 is SYGVKD. The CDR3 totals 13 residues. The CDR3 reads CAISEWDSYGYTF. As DNA, the CDR3 is TGTGCCATCAGTGAGTGGGACAGCTATGGCTACACCTTC.

This chain joins TRBV19 and TRBJ2-6; D is unresolved. The CDR3 has 14 residues. The V gene lost 3 bases and the J gene lost 2 bases, with 5 bases spanning the gap. Per the germline V gene, CDR1 is LNHDA and CDR2 is SQIVND (reference sequence). CDR3 sequence reads: CASSIGPGANVLTF. CDR3 coding DNA: TGTGCCAGTAGTATCGGTCCTGGGGCCAACGTCCTGACTTTC.